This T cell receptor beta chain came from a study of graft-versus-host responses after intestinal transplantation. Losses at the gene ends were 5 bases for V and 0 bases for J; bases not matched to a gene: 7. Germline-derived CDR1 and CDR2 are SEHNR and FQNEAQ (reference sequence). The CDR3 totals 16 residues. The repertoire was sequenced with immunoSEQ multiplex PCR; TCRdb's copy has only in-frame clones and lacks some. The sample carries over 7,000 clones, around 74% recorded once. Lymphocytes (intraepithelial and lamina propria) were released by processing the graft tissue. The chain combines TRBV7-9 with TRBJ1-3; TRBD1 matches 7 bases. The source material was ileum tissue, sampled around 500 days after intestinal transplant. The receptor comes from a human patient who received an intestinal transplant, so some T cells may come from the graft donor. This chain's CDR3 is CASSPGQPSSGNTIYF. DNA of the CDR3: TGTGCCAGCAGCCCGGGACAGCCGAGCTCTGGAAACACCATATATTTT. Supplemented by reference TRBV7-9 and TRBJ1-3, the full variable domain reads DTGVSQNPRHKITKRGQNVTFRCDPISEHNRLYWYRQTLGQGPEFLTYFQNEAQLEKSRLLSDRFSAERPKGSFSTLEIQRTEQGDSAMYLCASSPGQPSSGNTIYFGEGSWLTVV.